These 22 T cell receptor beta chains originate from one sample sequenced in a study of blood T cell repertoires in COVID-19. The method was immunoSEQ multiplex PCR; TCRdb's version includes in-frame clones alone and lacks a portion of them. The table has about 34,000 clones, about 84% seen once. The sequenced sample was peripheral blood. These TCRs come from a man between 65 and 79 years old with COVID-19, enrolled during active disease.

This chain connects TRBV7-9 to TRBJ2-6; D is perhaps TRBD1 (6 bases). Germline V gives CDR1 SEHNR, CDR2 FQNEAQ (reference sequence). This CDR3 has 15 amino acids. V dropped 3 bases and J dropped 4 bases, with 10 bases sitting between them. CDR3 coding DNA: TGTGCCAGCAGCTTCTCAGGGGCCGGGGCCAACGTCCTGACTTTC. The encoded protein is CASSFSGAGANVLTF.

J is TRBJ1-5 and V is TRBV3-1 (or the pseudogene TRBV3-2); D gene uncertain. This CDR3 is 15 amino acids long. With 0 bases removed from V and 5 bases from J, the gap between germline ends came to 11 bases. Germline CDR1 and CDR2: LGHDT and YNNKEL (reference sequence). The CDR3 DNA reads TGTGCCAGCAGCCAAGATCCCCGGGGTGATCAGCCCCAGCATTTT. It codes for CASSQDPRGDQPQHF.

V gene TRBV5-8 combines with J gene TRBJ2-1; 9 nucleotides align to TRBD1. CDR1 and CDR2 (germline): SGHTS, YDEGEE. The CDR3 sequence is 16 residues long. V lost 4 bases and J lost 2; bases outside the gene matches: 7. CDR3 nucleotide sequence: TGTGCCAGCAGCCCCGACAGGGGGGGACCCTACAATGAGCAGTTCTTC. Translated: CASSPDRGGPYNEQFF.

This clone was recorded a few times. The DNA for the CDR3 is TGTGCCACCAGTGATTCGGGACTAGCGGGTGACGAGCAGTACTTC. This translates into CATSDSGLAGDEQYF. The chain has TRBV24-1 and TRBJ2-7; 12 nucleotides match TRBD2. CDR3 length: 15 residues. Germline V gene data show CDR1 as KGHDR and CDR2 as SFDVKD. V lost 2 bases and J lost 5; bases outside the gene matches: 3.

This sequence joins TRBV19 and TRBJ2-3; possibly TRBD2 for D (6 bases). This CDR3 contains 12 residues. V gave up 3 bases and J gave up 7 bases, with 8 bases separating them. CDR1 is LNHDA and CDR2 is SQIVND in the germline V gene (reference sequence). CDR3 nucleotide sequence: TGTGCCAGTAGTATGGGGGGAAATACGCAGTATTTT. Translation gives CASSMGGNTQYF.

The chain uses TRBV2 and TRBJ2-3; perhaps TRBD1 as D (6 bases). V was pared by 7 bases and J by 4 bases, with 18 bases between. Germline V gene sequence: CDR1 SNHLY, CDR2 FYNNEI. The CDR3 is made up of 15 amino acids. CDR3 in amino acids: CASNLDRPGADTQYF. The CDR3 region has the DNA TGTGCCAGCAACCTTGACAGGCCAGGAGCAGATACGCAGTATTTT.

The count of this clone is one. This chain connects TRBV2 to TRBJ2-7, with unresolved D. Trimming left V 4 bases short and J 5 bases short, with 6 bases between. The germline CDR1 and CDR2 sequences are SNHLY and FYNNEI. This CDR3 is built from 11 residues. DNA for the CDR3: TGTGCCAGCAGTGTCGAGAACGAGCAGTACTTC. Amino acid sequence: CASSVENEQYF.

The V and J genes are TRBV7-8 and TRBJ1-5; TRBD1 matches 9 bases. Germline V CDR1 and CDR2: SGHVS, FQNEAQ. V shed 5 bases, J shed 5 bases, and the junction held 16 bases outside the gene matches. This CDR3 has 18 residues. DNA of the CDR3: TGTGCCAGCAGCACATCACAGGGGGCGCGCTCGGCGGATCAGCCCCAGCATTTT. It is translated as CASSTSQGARSADQPQHF.

V usage is TRBV19 and J usage is TRBJ2-3; D is possibly TRBD2 (6 bases). V gave up 6 bases and J gave up 4 bases, with 14 bases separating them. Germline V gene sequence: CDR1 LNHDA, CDR2 SQIVND (reference sequence). The CDR3 is 14 residues long. The CDR3 DNA follows: TGTGCCAGTAGCGGAGGGTTTGGCGCAGATACGCAGTATTTT. Translation gives CASSGGFGADTQYF.

The chain carries TRBV28 and TRBJ2-7, with 8 positions matching TRBD1. The V gene's germline CDR1 is MDHEN and CDR2 SYDVKM. The CDR3 spans 18 residues. With 5 bases clipped from V and 3 bases from J, the junction kept 18 bases outside the gene matches. Here the CDR3 DNA reads TGTGCCAGCAGTCCCTCCCCGACAGGGGCGTCCCTTGACTACGAGCAGTACTTC. Residues: CASSPSPTGASLDYEQYF.

In nucleotides, the CDR3 is TGTGCCAGCAGTGGGAACAGGGCGTCCTACACCTTC. Its translation: CASSGNRASYTF. The rearrangement links TRBV28 to TRBJ1-2; D might be TRBD1 (6 bases). The CDR3 consists of 12 residues. CDR1 and CDR2 from the germline V gene are MDHEN and SYDVKM. V lost 5 bases, J lost 10 bases, and 14 bases lay in between.

This clone occurred a few times. The rearrangement uses TRBV29-1 and TRBJ2-1; TRBD2 aligns across 8 bases. The CDR3 extends over 13 amino acids. CDR1 SQVTM and CDR2 ANQGSEA come from the germline V gene. J lost 4 bases, V lost 7 bases, and 6 bases had no gene match. Here the CDR3 reads CSGLPSGYNEQFF. DNA of the CDR3: TGCAGCGGGCTCCCTAGCGGGTACAATGAGCAGTTCTTC.

This chain links TRBV30 with TRBJ1-1; TRBD1 is a possible D gene (5 bases). V gave up 2 bases and J gave up 3 bases, with 10 bases separating them. This CDR3 has 13 amino acids. CDR1 and CDR2 from the germline V gene are GTSNPN and SVGIG (reference sequence). CDR3 residues: CAWSTGEDTEAFF. The CDR3 DNA sequence: TGTGCCTGGAGTACAGGCGAGGACACTGAAGCTTTCTTT.

This clone was seen only once. The CDR3 protein is CATSRDPSRAGELFF. CDR3 DNA: TGTGCCACCAGCAGAGACCCATCGCGCGCCGGGGAGCTGTTTTTT. The rearrangement joins TRBV15 to TRBJ2-2; D ambiguous. Germline CDR1 is LNHNV and CDR2 is YYDKDF (reference sequence). The V end was cut by 0 bases, the J end by 6 bases, with 11 bases between. The CDR3 runs to 15 residues.

In its sample, this clone was seen once. The V and J genes are TRBV14 and TRBJ2-1; 7 nucleotides align to TRBD1. The CDR3 runs to 16 residues. Germline-derived CDR1 and CDR2 are SGHDN and FVKESK. The V gene end was trimmed by 1 base and the J gene end by 0 bases; junction bases not matched to a gene: 3. CDR3 bases: TGTGCCAGCAGCCAAGCGGGACAGAGCTCCTACAATGAGCAGTTCTTC. This sequence encodes CASSQAGQSSYNEQFF.

Only a few counts were recorded for this clone. The chain links TRBV5-4 to TRBJ1-1; TRBD1 might be the D (6 bases). Trimming cost V 0 bases and J 4 bases, with 10 bases left between them. This CDR3 has 14 amino acids. Germline CDR1 and CDR2: SGHNT and YYREEE (reference sequence). This CDR3 is CASSLAIGGTEAFF. CDR3 nucleotides: TGTGCCAGCAGCTTGGCCATAGGGGGCACTGAAGCTTTCTTT.

This chain joins TRBV4-2 and TRBJ2-1, with 10 bases matching TRBD2. The CDR3 runs 17 residues. V lost 3 bases and J lost 0; bases outside the gene matches: 5. From germline, CDR1 is LGHNA and CDR2 YNFKEQ. CDR3 nucleotide sequence: TGTGCCAGCAGCCAGGAAGCGGGAGGGCTCTCCTACAATGAGCAGTTCTTC. Its protein is CASSQEAGGLSYNEQFF.

The chain carries TRBV2 and TRBJ2-1, with 7 bases identical to TRBD1. V dropped 5 bases and J dropped 6; count of bases not matched to a gene: 10. This CDR3 has 15 amino acids. CDR1 is SNHLY, CDR2 FYNNEI, per germline. The CDR3 sequence is CASSPGQPTLNEQFF. In DNA form, the CDR3 reads TGTGCCAGCAGTCCGGGACAGCCTACCCTCAATGAGCAGTTCTTC.

The V gene is TRBV7-2, the J gene TRBJ2-7; D is perhaps TRBD1 (5 bases). The CDR3 extends over 17 amino acids. Between the trimmed V and J ends, which lost 1 base and 4 bases, there was a span of 20 bases. In germline, CDR1 is SGHTA, CDR2 FQGNSA. The chain's CDR3 is CASSLDKFQTDKYEQYF. The CDR3 nucleotides read TGTGCCAGCAGCTTAGATAAGTTCCAGACAGACAAATACGAGCAGTACTTC.

This sequence joins TRBV24-1 and TRBJ2-5; D perhaps matches TRBD2 (6 bases). The CDR3 spans 15 residues. V dropped 4 bases and J dropped 2 bases, with 13 bases sitting between them. The germline CDR1 and CDR2 sequences are KGHDR and SFDVKD. CDR3 in amino acids: CATSDPGTLQETQYF. The CDR3, as DNA: TGTGCCACCAGTGACCCCGGGACTCTTCAAGAGACCCAGTACTTC.

This clone was seen only a few times. The genes are TRBV7-3 and TRBJ2-2, with D possibly matching TRBD2 (6 bases). Trimming removed 4 bases at V and 2 bases at J, with 11 bases between. The CDR3 sequence is 15 residues long. CDR1 and CDR2 from the germline V gene are SGHTA and FQGTGA. The CDR3 DNA reads TGTGCCAGCAGCTCCGGCGGACTAAACACCGGGGAGCTGTTTTTT. Its protein is CASSSGGLNTGELFF.

The chain recombines TRBV20-1 with TRBJ1-2; TRBD1 is a possible D gene (5 bases). Looked up from germline, CDR1 is DFQATT and CDR2 is SNEGSKA (reference sequence). The V end lost 3 bases, the J end lost 6 bases, and 14 bases lay between the germline ends. The CDR3 covers 13 residues. CDR3 in DNA: TGCAGTGCTAGTAGTCCAGGAGGGGATGGCTACACCTTC. Translation: CSASSPGGDGYTF.